Sequencing of this T cell receptor (beta chain) was carried out in a study of T cell repertoires in cytomegalovirus infection. V lost 4 bases to trimming and J lost 7 bases; unmatched junction nucleotides: 8. The CDR3 spans 13 residues. CDR1 is DFQATT and CDR2 is SNEGSKA in the germline V gene (reference sequence). TCRdb passed the reads through MiXCR, listing each CDR3 protein once. The sample yields approximately 250,000 distinct CDR3 sequences, approximately 13% seen once. Material for sequencing was PBMCs. This TCR derives from a human donor in good health (CMV status not recorded). Some clones in this sample may be carry-over from other donors' samples. The chain links TRBV20-1 to TRBJ2-7; 9 bases fit TRBD1. CDR3 loop: CSAKSGTGREQYF. For the CDR3, the DNA is TGCAGTGCTAAGTCCGGGACAGGGAGGGAGCAGTACTTC.